The clone carrying this T cell receptor (beta chain) occurred once. The data originate from a study of T cell changes during pregnancy in multiple sclerosis. The protocol was immunoSEQ multiplex PCR, while the TCRdb copy is restricted to in-frame clones and leaves out a portion. The data contain 70,000 to 95,000 clones, 93% of them seen just once; the ten biggest clones take up 2.5%. The receptor comes from a female donor with multiple sclerosis, enrolled in a pregnancy study. Source: peripheral blood, taken in the second trimester of pregnancy.

CDR3 residues: CSPFGQNNEQFF. CDR3 bases: TGCAGCCCTTTCGGACAGAACAATGAGCAGTTCTTC. The rearrangement links TRBV29-1 to TRBJ2-1, with D perhaps TRBD1 (6 bases). Trimming took 8 bases from V and 5 from J, leaving 13 bases between them. This CDR3 region has 12 residues. Germline assignment: CDR1 SQVTM and CDR2 ANQGSEA.